Presented here are 2 T cell receptor beta chains from one specimen sequenced in a study of blood T cell repertoires in COVID-19. TCRdb's table, derived via immunoSEQ multiplex PCR, lists solely in-frame clones and lacks some. This table has 250,000 to 350,000 clones, roughly 89% appearing once. Specimen: peripheral blood. Receptors were obtained from a woman in her thirties or forties who had recovered from COVID-19.

This sequence joins TRBV2 and TRBJ1-1; D ambiguous. The CDR3 has 14 amino acids. Germline-derived CDR1 and CDR2 are SNHLY and FYNNEI. V lost 7 bases and J 1 base, leaving 13 bases between the germline ends. The CDR3 nucleotides are TGTGCCAGCACCGCAGACAACTGGAACACTGAAGCTTTCTTT. Its protein is CASTADNWNTEAFF.

DNA for the CDR3: TGTGCCAGCAGCGGGAGAGGGGAGCTGTTTTTT. As protein: CASSGRGELFF. J is TRBJ2-2 and V is TRBV9, with D unresolved. The CDR3 runs to 11 residues. Germline V CDR1 and CDR2: SGDLS, YYNGEE. V lost 3 bases and J 8 bases, leaving 5 bases between the germline ends.